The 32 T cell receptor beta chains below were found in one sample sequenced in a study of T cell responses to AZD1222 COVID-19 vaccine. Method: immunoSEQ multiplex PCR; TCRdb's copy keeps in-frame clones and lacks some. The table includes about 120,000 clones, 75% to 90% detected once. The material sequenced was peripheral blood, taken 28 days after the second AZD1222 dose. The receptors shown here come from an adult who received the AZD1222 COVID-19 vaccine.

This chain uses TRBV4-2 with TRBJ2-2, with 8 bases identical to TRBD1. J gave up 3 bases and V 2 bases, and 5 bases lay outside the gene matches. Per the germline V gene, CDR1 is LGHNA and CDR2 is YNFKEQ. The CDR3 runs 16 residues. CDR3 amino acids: CASSQNRDRHTGELFF. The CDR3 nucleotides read TGTGCCAGCAGCCAAAACCGGGACAGGCACACCGGGGAGCTGTTTTTT.

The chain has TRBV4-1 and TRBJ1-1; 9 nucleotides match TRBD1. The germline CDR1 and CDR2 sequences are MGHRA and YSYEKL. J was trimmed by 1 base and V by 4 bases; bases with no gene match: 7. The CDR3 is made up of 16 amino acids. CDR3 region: CASSLGQGPSNTEAFF. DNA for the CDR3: TGCGCCAGCAGCCTCGGACAGGGGCCGTCGAACACTGAAGCTTTCTTT.

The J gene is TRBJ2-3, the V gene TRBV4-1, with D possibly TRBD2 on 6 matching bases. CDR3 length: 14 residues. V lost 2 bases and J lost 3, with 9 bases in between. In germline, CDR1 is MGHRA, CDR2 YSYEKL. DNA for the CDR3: TGCGCCAGCAGCCAATATAGCGGTACAGATACGCAGTATTTT. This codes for CASSQYSGTDTQYF.

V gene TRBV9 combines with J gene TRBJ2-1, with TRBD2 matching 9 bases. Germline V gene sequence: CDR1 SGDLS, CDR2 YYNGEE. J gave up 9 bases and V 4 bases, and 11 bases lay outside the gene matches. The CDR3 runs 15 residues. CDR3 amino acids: CASSPHESRGGEQFF. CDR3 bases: TGTGCCAGCAGCCCCCATGAGTCGCGGGGGGGTGAGCAGTTCTTC.

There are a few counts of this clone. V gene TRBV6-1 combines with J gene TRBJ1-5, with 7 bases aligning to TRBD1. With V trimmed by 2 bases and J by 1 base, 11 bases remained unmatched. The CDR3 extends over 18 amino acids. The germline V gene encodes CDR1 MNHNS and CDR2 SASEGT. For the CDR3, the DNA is TGTGCCAGCAGTGAATCCCTCCACAGGGGCGTAAGCAATCAGCCCCAGCATTTT. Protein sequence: CASSESLHRGVSNQPQHF.

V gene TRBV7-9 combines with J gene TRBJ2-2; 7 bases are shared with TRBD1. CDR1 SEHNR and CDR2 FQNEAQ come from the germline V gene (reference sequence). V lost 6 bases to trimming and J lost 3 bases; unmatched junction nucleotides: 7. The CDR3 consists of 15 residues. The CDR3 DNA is TGTGCCAGCAGACCACAGGGGTCCCACACCGGGGAGCTGTTTTTT. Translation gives CASRPQGSHTGELFF.

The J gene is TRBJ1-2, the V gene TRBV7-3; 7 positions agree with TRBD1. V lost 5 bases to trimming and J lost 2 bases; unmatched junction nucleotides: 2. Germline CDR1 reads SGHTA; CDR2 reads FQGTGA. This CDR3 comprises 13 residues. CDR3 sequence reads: CASSPDRNYGYTF. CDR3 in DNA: TGTGCCAGCAGCCCGGACAGGAACTATGGCTACACCTTC.

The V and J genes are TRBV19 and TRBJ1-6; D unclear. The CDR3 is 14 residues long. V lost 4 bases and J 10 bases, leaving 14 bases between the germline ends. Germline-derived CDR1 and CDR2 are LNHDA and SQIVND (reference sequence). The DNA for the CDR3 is TGTGCCAGTAGTACCGGGAGTTCGGGATCACCCCTCCACTTT. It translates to CASSTGSSGSPLHF. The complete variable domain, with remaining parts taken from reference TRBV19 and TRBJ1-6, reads DGGITQSPKYLFRKEGQNVTLSCEQNLNHDAMYWYRQDPGQGLRLIYYSQIVNDFQKGDIAEGYSVSREKKESFPLTVTSAQKNPTAFYLCASSTGSSGSPLHFGNGTRLTVT.

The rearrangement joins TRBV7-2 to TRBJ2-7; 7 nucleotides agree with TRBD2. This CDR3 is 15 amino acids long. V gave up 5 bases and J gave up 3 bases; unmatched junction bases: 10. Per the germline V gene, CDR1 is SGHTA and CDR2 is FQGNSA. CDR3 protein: CASSPGREKYYEQYF. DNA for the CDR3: TGTGCCAGCAGCCCGGGGAGGGAGAAATACTACGAGCAGTACTTC.

DNA of the CDR3: TGTGCCAGCAGTTTGAGCGGTAGGAACGAGCAGTACTTC. Protein sequence: CASSLSGRNEQYF. The chain combines TRBV12-3 or TRBV12-4 with TRBJ2-7; the D gene is possibly TRBD2 (5 bases). The CDR3 extends over 13 amino acids. Trimming shortened V by 3 bases and J by 5 bases, and 11 bases separated the two germline ends.

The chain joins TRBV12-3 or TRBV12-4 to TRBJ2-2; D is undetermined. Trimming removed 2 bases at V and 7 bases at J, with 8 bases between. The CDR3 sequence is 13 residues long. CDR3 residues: CASSLMLNGELFF. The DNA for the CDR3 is TGTGCCAGCAGTTTAATGTTAAACGGGGAGCTGTTTTTT.

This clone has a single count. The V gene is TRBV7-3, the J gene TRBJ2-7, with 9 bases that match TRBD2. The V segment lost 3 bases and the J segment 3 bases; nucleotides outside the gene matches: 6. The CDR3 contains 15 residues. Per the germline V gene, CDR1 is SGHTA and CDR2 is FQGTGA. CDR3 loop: CASSLAGGPSYEQYF. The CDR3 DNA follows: TGTGCCAGCAGCTTGGCGGGGGGGCCTAGCTACGAGCAGTACTTC.

The CDR3 is CASSSTRVSGANVLTF. The CDR3 nucleotides read TGTGCCAGCAGCTCGACCAGGGTCTCTGGGGCCAACGTCCTGACTTTC. This rearrangement joins TRBV7-9 to TRBJ2-6; tentatively, D is TRBD1 (5 bases). The CDR3 spans 16 residues. The V gene's germline CDR1 is SEHNR and CDR2 FQNEAQ (reference sequence). Between the trimmed V and J ends, which lost 4 bases and 0 bases, there was a span of 10 bases.

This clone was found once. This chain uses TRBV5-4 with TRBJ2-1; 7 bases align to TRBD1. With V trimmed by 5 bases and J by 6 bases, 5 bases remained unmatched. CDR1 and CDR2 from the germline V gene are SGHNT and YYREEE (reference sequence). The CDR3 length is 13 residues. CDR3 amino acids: CASRLTGVNEQFF. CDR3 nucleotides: TGTGCCAGCAGACTTACAGGGGTCAATGAGCAGTTCTTC.

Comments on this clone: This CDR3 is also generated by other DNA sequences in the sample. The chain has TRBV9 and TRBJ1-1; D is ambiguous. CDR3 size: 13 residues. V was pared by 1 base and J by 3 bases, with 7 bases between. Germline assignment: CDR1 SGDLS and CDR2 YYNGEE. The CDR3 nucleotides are TGTGCCAGCAGCGTAACCGGTTACACTGAAGCTTTCTTT. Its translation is CASSVTGYTEAFF.

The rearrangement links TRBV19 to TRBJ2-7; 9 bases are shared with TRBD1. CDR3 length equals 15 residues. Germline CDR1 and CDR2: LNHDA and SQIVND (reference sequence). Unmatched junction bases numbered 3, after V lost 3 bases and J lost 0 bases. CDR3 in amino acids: CASSMGQGSSYEQYF. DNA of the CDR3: TGTGCCAGTAGTATGGGACAGGGAAGCTCCTACGAGCAGTACTTC.

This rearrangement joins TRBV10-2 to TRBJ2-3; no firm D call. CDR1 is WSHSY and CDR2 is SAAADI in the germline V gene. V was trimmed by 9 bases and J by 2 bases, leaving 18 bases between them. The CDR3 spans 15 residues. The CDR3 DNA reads TGCGCCAGTCACACGGCTCGGCAGCTCACAGATACGCAGTATTTT. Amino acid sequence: CASHTARQLTDTQYF.

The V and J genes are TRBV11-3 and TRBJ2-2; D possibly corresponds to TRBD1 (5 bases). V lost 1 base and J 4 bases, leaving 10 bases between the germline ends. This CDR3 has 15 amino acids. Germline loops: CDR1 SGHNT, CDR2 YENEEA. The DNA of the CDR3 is TGTGCCAGCAGCTTAGTTGCAGGGCCCACCGGGGAGCTGTTTTTT. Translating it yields CASSLVAGPTGELFF.

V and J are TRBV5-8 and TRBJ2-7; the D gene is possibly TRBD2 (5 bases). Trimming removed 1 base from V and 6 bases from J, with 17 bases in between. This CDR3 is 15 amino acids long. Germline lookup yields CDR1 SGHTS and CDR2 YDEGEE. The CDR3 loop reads CASSLLSGFRGEQYF. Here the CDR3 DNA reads TGTGCCAGCAGCTTGTTATCGGGGTTTCGAGGCGAGCAGTACTTC.

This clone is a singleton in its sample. The CDR3 sequence is CSVEESTDTQYF. CDR3 nucleotides: TGCAGCGTTGAAGAATCCACAGATACGCAGTATTTT. This rearrangement joins TRBV29-1 to TRBJ2-3; D is unresolved. Trimming took 0 bases from V and 2 from J, leaving 3 bases between them. From germline, CDR1 is SQVTM and CDR2 ANQGSEA. The CDR3 sequence is 12 residues long.

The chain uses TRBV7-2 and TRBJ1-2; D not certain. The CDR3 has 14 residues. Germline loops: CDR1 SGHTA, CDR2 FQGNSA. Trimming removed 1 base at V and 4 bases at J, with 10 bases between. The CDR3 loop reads CASSLGEVIYGYTF. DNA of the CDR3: TGTGCCAGCAGCTTAGGTGAGGTGATCTATGGCTACACCTTC.

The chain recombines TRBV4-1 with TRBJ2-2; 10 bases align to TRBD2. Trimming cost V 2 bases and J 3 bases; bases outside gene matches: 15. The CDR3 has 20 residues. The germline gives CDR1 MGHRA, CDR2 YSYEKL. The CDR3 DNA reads TGCGCCAGCAGCCAACCTAGCGGGGGCCCAACCATTAGGGACACCGGGGAGCTGTTTTTT. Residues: CASSQPSGGPTIRDTGELFF.

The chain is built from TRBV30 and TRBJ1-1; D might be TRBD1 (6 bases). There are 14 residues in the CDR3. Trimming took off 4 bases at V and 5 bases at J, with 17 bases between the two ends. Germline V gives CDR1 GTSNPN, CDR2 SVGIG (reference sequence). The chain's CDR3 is CAWTQGTVGTEAFF. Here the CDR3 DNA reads TGTGCCTGGACGCAGGGGACGGTGGGGACTGAAGCTTTCTTT.

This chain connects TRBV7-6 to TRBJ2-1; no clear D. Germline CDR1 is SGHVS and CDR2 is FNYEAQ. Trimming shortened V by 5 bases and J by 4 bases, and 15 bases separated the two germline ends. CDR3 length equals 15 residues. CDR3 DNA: TGTGCCAGCAGCCGCAACTTGGGTACATACAATGAGCAGTTCTTC. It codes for CASSRNLGTYNEQFF.

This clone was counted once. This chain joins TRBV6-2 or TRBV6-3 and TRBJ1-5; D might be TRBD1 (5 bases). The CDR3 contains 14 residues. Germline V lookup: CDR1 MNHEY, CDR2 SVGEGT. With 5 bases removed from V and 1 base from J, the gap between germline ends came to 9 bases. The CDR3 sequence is CASSTGRSNQPQHF. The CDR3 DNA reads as TGTGCCAGCAGTACAGGTCGCAGCAATCAGCCCCAGCATTTT.

The CDR3 region is CASSLGSLLGGELFF. CDR3 in DNA: TGTGCCAGCAGCTTAGGGAGTTTGCTCGGCGGGGAGCTGTTTTTT. This chain uses TRBV7-6 with TRBJ2-2; D is unresolved. Germline CDR1 SGHVS, CDR2 FNYEAQ. The CDR3 runs 15 residues. V was cut by 1 base and J by 7 bases, with 13 bases left in between.

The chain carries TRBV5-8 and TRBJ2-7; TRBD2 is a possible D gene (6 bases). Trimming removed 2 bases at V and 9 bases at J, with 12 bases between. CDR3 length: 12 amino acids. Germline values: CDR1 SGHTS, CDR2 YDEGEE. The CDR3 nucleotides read TGTGCCAGCAGCTTCAACCCGGGGGTGCAGTACTTC. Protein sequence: CASSFNPGVQYF.

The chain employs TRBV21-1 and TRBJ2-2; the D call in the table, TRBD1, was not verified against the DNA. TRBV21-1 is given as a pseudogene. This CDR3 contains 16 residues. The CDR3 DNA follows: TGTGCCAGCAGCTCAACAGGGGGCAGGAACACCGGGGAGCTGTTTTTT. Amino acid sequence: CASSSTGGRNTGELFF.

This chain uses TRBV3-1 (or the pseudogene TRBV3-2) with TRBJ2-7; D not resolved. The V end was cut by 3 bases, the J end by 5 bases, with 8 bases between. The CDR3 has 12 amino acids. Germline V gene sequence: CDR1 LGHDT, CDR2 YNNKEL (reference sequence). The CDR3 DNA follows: TGTGCCAGCAGCCAGGTTTGGCACGAGCAGTACTTC. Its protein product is CASSQVWHEQYF.

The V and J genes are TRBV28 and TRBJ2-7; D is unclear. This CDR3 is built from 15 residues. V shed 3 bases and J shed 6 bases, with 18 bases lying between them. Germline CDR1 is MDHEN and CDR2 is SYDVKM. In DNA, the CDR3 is TGTGCCAGCAGTTTCAGGATTAGAGGTTTGTTCGAGCAGTACTTC. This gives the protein CASSFRIRGLFEQYF.

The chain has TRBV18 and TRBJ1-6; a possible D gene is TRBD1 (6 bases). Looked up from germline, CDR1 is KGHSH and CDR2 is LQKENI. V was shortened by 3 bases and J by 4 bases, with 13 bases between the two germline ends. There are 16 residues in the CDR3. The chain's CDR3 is CASSPTRQVYNSPLHF. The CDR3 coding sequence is TGTGCCAGCTCACCCACAAGACAGGTTTATAATTCACCCCTCCACTTT.

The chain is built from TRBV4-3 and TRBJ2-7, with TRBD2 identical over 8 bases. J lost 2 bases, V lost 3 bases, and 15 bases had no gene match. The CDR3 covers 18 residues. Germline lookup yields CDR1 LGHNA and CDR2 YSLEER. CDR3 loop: CASSQVSPRAGGTYEQYF. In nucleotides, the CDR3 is TGCGCCAGCAGCCAGGTATCGCCGCGCGCGGGAGGTACCTACGAGCAGTACTTC.